Described below is a single T cell receptor beta chain sequence and its context. These data originate in a study of T cells after posttransplantation cyclophosphamide. V lost 6 bases and J lost 4, with 18 bases in between. The CDR3 is made up of 15 amino acids. Germline V gene sequence: CDR1 WSHSY, CDR2 SAAADI. The assay was immunoSEQ multiplex PCR, and TCRdb's table has in-frame clones only and misses some. The sample has a few thousand clones; 55% to 70% are singletons. A marrow graft followed busulfan-fludarabine conditioning, with cyclophosphamide on days +3 and +4. The specimen was PBMCs, collected after allogeneic stem cell transplant with posttransplant cyclophosphamide. The clonotype originates from a male patient between 55 and 70 years old who received an allogeneic stem cell transplant from a related donor and was CMV-positive. Some T cells may trace back to the graft donor. The chain couples TRBV10-2 to TRBJ2-5; D is possibly TRBD1 (5 bases). CDR3 region: CASSLARQGLETQYF. In DNA form, the CDR3 reads TGCGCCAGCAGCCTCGCCAGGCAGGGATTAGAGACCCAGTACTTC.